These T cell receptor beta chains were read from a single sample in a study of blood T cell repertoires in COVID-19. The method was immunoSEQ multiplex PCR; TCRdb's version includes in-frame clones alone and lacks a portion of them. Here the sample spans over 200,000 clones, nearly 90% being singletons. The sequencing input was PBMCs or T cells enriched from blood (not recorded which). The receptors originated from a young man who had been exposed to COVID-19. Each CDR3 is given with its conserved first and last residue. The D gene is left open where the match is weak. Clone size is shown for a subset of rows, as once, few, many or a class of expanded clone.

CDR3nt: TGCGCCAGCAGCCGGGAAACTAGCGGGGGCCCCTACGAGCAGTACTTC; CDR3aa: CASSRETSGGPYEQYF; abundance: -; j_gene: TRBJ2-7; v_gene: TRBV4-1; d_gene: TRBD2
CDR3nt: TGTGCCAGCAGTGAGGAGTTGGACAGCACCGACGGCTACACCTTC; CDR3aa: CASSEELDSTDGYTF; abundance: -; j_gene: TRBJ1-2; v_gene: TRBV6-4; d_gene: -
CDR3nt: TGTGCCAGCAGTGGCCGGGACTTTTTTAGCAATCAGCCCCAGCATTTT; CDR3aa: CASSGRDFFSNQPQHF; abundance: -; j_gene: TRBJ1-5; v_gene: TRBV6-2/TRBV6-3; d_gene: -
CDR3nt: TGTGCCAGCAGCACCCGACAGGACCCAACTAATGAAAAACTGTTTTTT; CDR3aa: CASSTRQDPTNEKLFF; abundance: -; j_gene: TRBJ1-4; v_gene: TRBV11-2; d_gene: -
CDR3nt: TGTGCCAGCAGCTTCATCGGGGGGCGCAATCAGCCCCAGCATTTT; CDR3aa: CASSFIGGRNQPQHF; abundance: -; j_gene: TRBJ1-5; v_gene: TRBV7-2; d_gene: -
CDR3nt: TGTGCCAGCAGCTTCTGGTCCGGGGGGGCCGTTGCCGGGGAGCTGTTTTTT; CDR3aa: CASSFWSGGAVAGELFF; abundance: -; j_gene: TRBJ2-2; v_gene: TRBV7-2; d_gene: TRBD2
CDR3nt: TGTGCCAGTAACCAGGGGGGCTTCCAAGAGACCCAGTACTTC; CDR3aa: CASNQGGFQETQYF; abundance: -; j_gene: TRBJ2-5; v_gene: TRBV19; d_gene: -
CDR3nt: TGTGCCAGCAGCGGTCTAGGATCACCCCTCCACTTT; CDR3aa: CASSGLGSPLHF; abundance: -; j_gene: TRBJ1-6; v_gene: TRBV12-3/TRBV12-4; d_gene: -
CDR3nt: TGTGCCAGCAGTTTATCGGGGTTAGATACGCAGTATTTT; CDR3aa: CASSLSGLDTQYF; abundance: -; j_gene: TRBJ2-3; v_gene: TRBV7-2; d_gene: -
CDR3nt: TGTGCCACTGGGACTAGCGGAAGGAATGAGCAGTTCTTC; CDR3aa: CATGTSGRNEQFF; abundance: -; j_gene: TRBJ2-1; v_gene: TRBV24-1; d_gene: TRBD2
CDR3nt: TGTGCCAGCAGCGCTGGGACTAGCCAAGAGACCCAGTACTTC; CDR3aa: CASSAGTSQETQYF; abundance: -; j_gene: TRBJ2-5; v_gene: TRBV5-4; d_gene: TRBD2
CDR3nt: TGTGCCAGCAGCCAAGGAAGGGCGGGAGAGACCCAGTACTTC; CDR3aa: CASSQGRAGETQYF; abundance: -; j_gene: TRBJ2-5; v_gene: TRBV3-1/TRBV3-2; d_gene: -
CDR3nt: TGTGCCAGTAGTGCTTTTTTCCGGGACAGGGTTTTGGAGCAGTACTTC; CDR3aa: CASSAFFRDRVLEQYF; abundance: -; j_gene: TRBJ2-7; v_gene: TRBV19; d_gene: TRBD1
CDR3nt: TGTGCCAGCAGTTATAGTCGGGACAGTCCTTCACCCCTCCACTTT; CDR3aa: CASSYSRDSPSPLHF; abundance: once; j_gene: TRBJ1-6; v_gene: TRBV6-2/TRBV6-3; d_gene: TRBD1
CDR3nt: TGTGCCACCAGCAGAGGAACAGACTACGAGCAGTACTTC; CDR3aa: CATSRGTDYEQYF; abundance: few; j_gene: TRBJ2-7; v_gene: TRBV15; d_gene: -
CDR3nt: TGTGCCAGCAGCTCCGCGCTAGTCTACGAGCAGTACTTC; CDR3aa: CASSSALVYEQYF; abundance: once; j_gene: TRBJ2-7; v_gene: TRBV11-2; d_gene: -
CDR3nt: TGTGCCAGCAGTTTACGTCCCGCTCTTCTAGCGGCGAGTGAGCAGTTCTTC; CDR3aa: CASSLRPALLAASEQFF; abundance: -; j_gene: TRBJ2-1; v_gene: TRBV27; d_gene: TRBD2
CDR3nt: TGTGCCAGCAGCCAAGAAGGGAGCACTTACCCGGAGGATACGCAGTATTTT; CDR3aa: CASSQEGSTYPEDTQYF; abundance: -; j_gene: TRBJ2-3; v_gene: TRBV3-1/TRBV3-2; d_gene: -
CDR3nt: TGTGCCAGCAGCTTAGGACAGGGGGAGACTGAAGCTTTCTTT; CDR3aa: CASSLGQGETEAFF; abundance: -; j_gene: TRBJ1-1; v_gene: TRBV11-3; d_gene: TRBD1
CDR3nt: TGTGCCACCAGCAGGCGAGCGAGAGGGAACTATGGCTACACCTTC; CDR3aa: CATSRRARGNYGYTF; abundance: -; j_gene: TRBJ1-2; v_gene: TRBV15; d_gene: -
CDR3nt: TGTGCCAGCAGCTCCCCTCTCCTCAGCACAGATACGCAGTATTTT; CDR3aa: CASSSPLLSTDTQYF; abundance: -; j_gene: TRBJ2-3; v_gene: TRBV7-9; d_gene: -
CDR3nt: TGTGCCAGCAGCTTTCTAGCGGGGGGACCTATCTACAATGAGCAGTTCTTC; CDR3aa: CASSFLAGGPIYNEQFF; abundance: once; j_gene: TRBJ2-1; v_gene: TRBV7-2; d_gene: TRBD2
CDR3nt: TGTGCCAGCTCAACTGGACAGGCCGCTAATGAAAAACTGTTTTTT; CDR3aa: CASSTGQAANEKLFF; abundance: once; j_gene: TRBJ1-4; v_gene: TRBV18; d_gene: TRBD1
CDR3nt: TGTGCCAGCAGGGATAGAGGGCGGGAGACCCAGTACTTC; CDR3aa: CASRDRGRETQYF; abundance: -; j_gene: TRBJ2-5; v_gene: TRBV2; d_gene: -
CDR3nt: TGTGCCAGTAGATCGGGACTACACCCGCCCGAGCAGTACTTC; CDR3aa: CASRSGLHPPEQYF; abundance: -; j_gene: TRBJ2-7; v_gene: TRBV19; d_gene: TRBD2
CDR3nt: TGTGCCAGCAGCACAGGGGGGGATCAGCCCCAGCATTTT; CDR3aa: CASSTGGDQPQHF; abundance: -; j_gene: TRBJ1-5; v_gene: TRBV5-4; d_gene: TRBD1
CDR3nt: TGTGCCAGCAGCTTAGTAGAAGCTTTCTTT; CDR3aa: CASSLVEAFF; abundance: -; j_gene: TRBJ1-1; v_gene: TRBV11-2; d_gene: -
CDR3nt: TGTGCCAGCAGTTGGGGGGCTGAAGCTTTCTTT; CDR3aa: CASSWGAEAFF; abundance: -; j_gene: TRBJ1-1; v_gene: TRBV6-2/TRBV6-3; d_gene: -
CDR3nt: TGCGCCAGCAGTGAAGCGCTCAGTCAGCCCCAGCATTTT; CDR3aa: CASSEALSQPQHF; abundance: -; j_gene: TRBJ1-5; v_gene: TRBV10-1; d_gene: -
CDR3nt: TGTGCCAGCAGCCGAGGTTACGGCACAGATACGCAGTATTTT; CDR3aa: CASSRGYGTDTQYF; abundance: -; j_gene: TRBJ2-3; v_gene: TRBV7-3; d_gene: -
CDR3nt: TGTGCCAGCCGCGGGACAGGGGAAAAAAACATTCAGTACTTC; CDR3aa: CASRGTGEKNIQYF; abundance: -; j_gene: TRBJ2-4; v_gene: TRBV11-1; d_gene: TRBD1
CDR3nt: TGTGCCAGCAGTTACCCGGGGGTTTCACCCCTCCACTTT; CDR3aa: CASSYPGVSPLHF; abundance: -; j_gene: TRBJ1-6; v_gene: TRBV6-5; d_gene: -
CDR3nt: TGTGCCAGCAGCTTAAAGTTTGGCAGTTACAATGAGCAGTTCTTC; CDR3aa: CASSLKFGSYNEQFF; abundance: -; j_gene: TRBJ2-1; v_gene: TRBV7-3; d_gene: -
CDR3nt: TGTGCCACCAGTGACCCCTTCAAGGGTACTGGGGGGGAGACCCAGTACTTC; CDR3aa: CATSDPFKGTGGETQYF; abundance: -; j_gene: TRBJ2-5; v_gene: TRBV24-1; d_gene: -
CDR3nt: TGTGCCAGCAGTGAGGAAACCCGGGGGACCTCACCCCTCCACTTT; CDR3aa: CASSEETRGTSPLHF; abundance: -; j_gene: TRBJ1-6; v_gene: TRBV2; d_gene: -
CDR3nt: TGTGCCAGCAGCTTTACGGCGGAACAGGGGCATAATCAGCCCCAGCATTTT; CDR3aa: CASSFTAEQGHNQPQHF; abundance: -; j_gene: TRBJ1-5; v_gene: TRBV7-9; d_gene: TRBD1
CDR3nt: TGTGCCAGCAAAGAGACACTCCCTGAAGCTTTCTTT; CDR3aa: CASKETLPEAFF; abundance: -; j_gene: TRBJ1-1; v_gene: TRBV2; d_gene: -
CDR3nt: TGTGCCAGCAGCCGAGGGACAGTTAACATTCAGTACTTC; CDR3aa: CASSRGTVNIQYF; abundance: -; j_gene: TRBJ2-4; v_gene: TRBV4-2; d_gene: TRBD1
CDR3nt: TGTGCCAGCAAGTCAGGACAGCTCACAGATACGCAGTATTTT; CDR3aa: CASKSGQLTDTQYF; abundance: -; j_gene: TRBJ2-3; v_gene: TRBV2; d_gene: -
CDR3nt: TGCAGTGAGCAGGGGCGGAGAGGAGCTTTCTTT; CDR3aa: CSEQGRRGAFF; abundance: -; j_gene: TRBJ1-1; v_gene: TRBV20-1; d_gene: -
CDR3nt: TGCGCCAGCAGTGAGTCGTCGGGAGGTGAGCAGTTCTTC; CDR3aa: CASSESSGGEQFF; abundance: -; j_gene: TRBJ2-1; v_gene: TRBV10-1; d_gene: TRBD2
CDR3nt: TGTGCCAGCAGTCCAGCTGGACAGGGTGGCTATGGCTACACCTTC; CDR3aa: CASSPAGQGGYGYTF; abundance: -; j_gene: TRBJ1-2; v_gene: TRBV27; d_gene: TRBD1
CDR3nt: TGTGCCAGCAGCTTGGAGGCGACAGATTCACCCCTCCACTTT; CDR3aa: CASSLEATDSPLHF; abundance: -; j_gene: TRBJ1-6; v_gene: TRBV5-5; d_gene: -
CDR3nt: TGTGCCAGCAGCGCATTGAGGAGCTCTGGGGCCAACGTCCTGACTTTC; CDR3aa: CASSALRSSGANVLTF; abundance: -; j_gene: TRBJ2-6; v_gene: TRBV7-9; d_gene: -
CDR3nt: TGTGCCAGCAGCCTTAGGGGGCTCTCACCCCTCCACTTT; CDR3aa: CASSLRGLSPLHF; abundance: -; j_gene: TRBJ1-6; v_gene: TRBV3-1/TRBV3-2; d_gene: TRBD1
CDR3nt: TGTGCCAGCAGCTCCCTAGCGGCGGACCTGGGGAACACCGGGGAGCTGTTTTTT; CDR3aa: CASSSLAADLGNTGELFF; abundance: -; j_gene: TRBJ2-2; v_gene: TRBV7-3; d_gene: TRBD2
CDR3nt: TGTGCCAGCAGTCCGGGACTAGATGCCTACGAGCAGTACTTC; CDR3aa: CASSPGLDAYEQYF; abundance: -; j_gene: TRBJ2-7; v_gene: TRBV6-2/TRBV6-3; d_gene: TRBD2
CDR3nt: TGTGCCAGCAGAGGGACAGGGGTAACTGGGGCCAACGTCCTGACTTTC; CDR3aa: CASRGTGVTGANVLTF; abundance: -; j_gene: TRBJ2-6; v_gene: TRBV27; d_gene: TRBD1
CDR3nt: TGTGCCACCAGCCGTCTACTCAGGGGGCAAGATGGCTACACCTTC; CDR3aa: CATSRLLRGQDGYTF; abundance: -; j_gene: TRBJ1-2; v_gene: TRBV15; d_gene: TRBD1
CDR3nt: TGTGCCAGCAGTGAAGTTGGTCCGCCAGTTCAAGAGACCCAGTACTTC; CDR3aa: CASSEVGPPVQETQYF; abundance: -; j_gene: TRBJ2-5; v_gene: TRBV2; d_gene: -
CDR3nt: TGTGCCAGCAGTTACCGGACAGCCAAGTCTGAAAAACTGTTTTTT; CDR3aa: CASSYRTAKSEKLFF; abundance: -; j_gene: TRBJ1-4; v_gene: TRBV6-5; d_gene: -
CDR3nt: TGTGCCAGCAGCCCCGAGACAGGCTCTGGAAACACCATATATTTT; CDR3aa: CASSPETGSGNTIYF; abundance: -; j_gene: TRBJ1-3; v_gene: TRBV7-2; d_gene: -
CDR3nt: TGTGCCAGCAGCCCCGCGTTCCAAGAGACCCAGTACTTC; CDR3aa: CASSPAFQETQYF; abundance: -; j_gene: TRBJ2-5; v_gene: TRBV11-2; d_gene: -
CDR3nt: TGTGCCAGCAGTTACTCGCCGAGCACTGAAGCTTTCTTT; CDR3aa: CASSYSPSTEAFF; abundance: -; j_gene: TRBJ1-1; v_gene: TRBV6-2/TRBV6-3; d_gene: -
CDR3nt: TGTGCCAGCAGTGGCCAAGCGGGGGAGGGAGAGACCCAGTACTTC; CDR3aa: CASSGQAGEGETQYF; abundance: -; j_gene: TRBJ2-5; v_gene: TRBV2; d_gene: TRBD2